The 7 T cell receptor beta chains given below trace back to one sample, sequenced in a study of shared clonotypes between healthy human individuals. TCRdb's table, derived via immunoSEQ multiplex PCR, lists solely in-frame clones and lacks some. In the table there are roughly 2.1 million clones, more than 85% of which are singletons. Cells designated naive CD8 were CD45RO-negative and were positively selected for CCR7, with terminally differentiated effector memory CD45RA+ cells excluded. Input material: naive CD8+ T cells from PBMCs. These receptors all stem from a man between 18 and 29 years old in good health. Some clones in this sample may be carry-over from other donors' samples.

On this clone: Other DNA variants within this sample encode the same CDR3. This chain connects TRBV5-5 to TRBJ2-7, with D maybe TRBD2 (6 bases). CDR3 length equals 14 residues. With 4 bases removed from V and 1 base from J, the gap between germline ends came to 12 bases. Germline V lookup: CDR1 SGHKS, CDR2 YYEKEE (reference sequence). CDR3 amino acids: CASSLAGGSYEQYF. As DNA, the CDR3 is TGTGCCAGCAGCCTAGCCGGGGGTTCCTACGAGCAGTACTTC.

This chain uses TRBV5-6 with TRBJ2-7; D is undetermined. The CDR3 has 11 amino acids. CDR1 SGHDT and CDR2 YYEEEE come from the germline V gene. The germline V and J ends were trimmed by 4 bases and 5 bases, with 7 bases remaining between them. CDR3 DNA sequence: TGTGCCAGCAGCAGTAGGAACGAGCAGTACTTC. Translating gives CASSSRNEQYF.

The rearrangement uses TRBV25-1 and TRBJ2-7, with 9 bases fitting TRBD1. CDR1 MGHDK and CDR2 SYGVNS come from the germline V gene. V was clipped by 4 bases and J by 4 bases; unmatched bases: 11. The CDR3 consists of 16 residues. CDR3 nucleotide sequence: TGTGCCAGCAGTGGACCTTCGGACAGGGGTTTGTACGAGCAGTACTTC. It translates to CASSGPSDRGLYEQYF.

The chain employs TRBV5-4 and TRBJ2-1; 10 nucleotides agree with TRBD2. The CDR3 runs to 15 residues. Germline V gene lookup returns CDR1 SGHNT and CDR2 YYREEE (reference sequence). V lost 0 bases to trimming and J lost 4 bases; unmatched junction nucleotides: 1. This CDR3 is CASSLVLAGYNEQFF. CDR3 bases: TGTGCCAGCAGCTTGGTACTAGCGGGATACAATGAGCAGTTCTTC.

The DNA for the CDR3 is TGCGCCAGCAGCCAAGACGGACAGGGGATTAACTATGGCTACACCTTC. Amino acids: CASSQDGQGINYGYTF. The rearrangement joins TRBV4-1 to TRBJ1-2; 9 bases map to TRBD1. Unmatched junction bases numbered 3, after V lost 0 bases and J lost 1 base. The CDR3 runs 16 residues. The germline CDR1 and CDR2 sequences are MGHRA and YSYEKL.

The CDR3 here is CASSLRAARGEKTQYF. The CDR3 region has the DNA TGTGCCAGCAGTTTAAGGGCAGCTCGGGGTGAGAAGACCCAGTACTTC. The rearrangement links TRBV28 to TRBJ2-5; tentative D call: TRBD2 (5 bases). The CDR3 runs to 16 residues. The V end lost 2 bases, the J end lost 6 bases, and 19 bases lay between the germline ends. The germline CDR1 and CDR2 sequences are MDHEN and SYDVKM.

This rearrangement joins TRBV30 to TRBJ1-6; possibly TRBD1 for D (6 bases). Germline V CDR1 and CDR2: GTSNPN, SVGIG (reference sequence). This CDR3 is built from 15 residues. The V end lost 2 bases, the J end lost 5 bases, and 13 bases lay between the germline ends. The CDR3 sequence is CAWSYTGQNNSPLHF. The CDR3 bases are TGTGCCTGGAGTTATACGGGACAAAATAATTCACCCCTCCACTTT.